This is a list of T cell receptor beta chains from one sample in a study of CD8 T cells in Susac syndrome. MiXCR, applied by TCRdb to the immunoSEQ multiplex PCR reads, yields one record per CDR3 protein. The data show about 160,000 distinct CDR3 sequences, around 95% seen once. Sequencing was carried out using CD4+ T cells from PBMCs. These receptors were obtained from a human donor in good health. The CDR3 runs from the conserved cysteine through the conserved F or W. Each record gives: clone size, V gene, CDR3 length, D gene, J gene, CDR3 protein, CDR3 DNA. A D gene is named only where the DNA matches it firmly. A row's size may be missing; if present it is once, few, many or a size class.

once,TRBV29-1,17,TRBD2,TRBJ2-1,CSHYGLAGVRVWNEQFF,TGCAGCCACTATGGACTAGCGGGGGTTCGGGTCTGGAATGAGCAGTTCTTC
-,TRBV12-2,15,-,TRBJ2-1,CASRLASRAVQWQFF,TGTGCAAGTCGCTTAGCGAGTAGGGCCGTCCAGTGGCAGTTCTTC
-,TRBV4-2,15,TRBD1,TRBJ1-2,CASSPRTGEHYGYTF,TGTGCCAGCAGCCCTCGTACAGGGGAACACTATGGCTACACCTTC
once,TRBV7-2,15,-,TRBJ1-6,CASSGGGGASSPLHF,TGTGCCAGCAGTGGGGGAGGGGGGGCAAGCTCACCCCTCCACTTT
-,TRBV7-9,15,-,TRBJ1-1,CASSDPGGAEAEAFF,TGTGCCAGCAGCGACCCGGGGGGGGCGGAGGCTGAAGCTTTCTTT
-,TRBV10-3,15,-,TRBJ2-3,CAISERLEIQDTQYF,TGTGCCATCAGTGAGAGGCTAGAGATACAAGATACGCAGTATTTT
-,TRBV12-3/TRBV12-4,13,-,TRBJ1-1,CASSNRGDTEAFF,TGTGCCAGCAGCAACCGAGGGGACACTGAAGCTTTCTTT
-,TRBV6-1,15,-,TRBJ1-6,CASSESGQYNSPLHF,TGTGCCAGCAGTGAATCCGGTCAATATAATTCACCCCTCCACTTT
-,TRBV3-1,13,-,TRBJ2-7,CASSQDIPYEQYF,TGTGCCAGCAGCCAAGATATCCCCTACGAGCAGTACTTC
-,TRBV7-6,15,-,TRBJ2-5,CASSLVWGAGETQYF,TGTGCCAGCAGCTTAGTTTGGGGGGCCGGGGAGACCCAGTACTTC
once,TRBV28,12,-,TRBJ1-1,CASGTGHTEAFF,TGTGCCAGCGGCACAGGGCACACTGAAGCTTTCTTT